Below are 12 T cell receptor beta chains sequenced from a single sample in a study of blood T cell repertoires in COVID-19. Clones were read by immunoSEQ multiplex PCR, and TCRdb kept only the in-frame ones, dropping some. This table holds some 100,000 clones, roughly nine tenths found once. The material sequenced was peripheral blood. The source is a human donor with active COVID-19. The donor label of this sample is uncertain.

The chain recombines TRBV19 with TRBJ2-3; 11 nucleotides agree with TRBD2. The CDR3 is made up of 16 amino acids. V lost 3 bases to trimming and J lost 0 bases; unmatched junction nucleotides: 2. Germline CDR1 is LNHDA and CDR2 is SQIVND (reference sequence). This CDR3 is CASSMLAGGSTDTQYF. The CDR3 nucleotides read TGTGCCAGTAGTATGCTAGCGGGGGGTAGCACAGATACGCAGTATTTT.

The rearrangement joins TRBV2 to TRBJ2-5; D possibly corresponds to TRBD2 (5 bases). V gave up 7 bases and J gave up 2 bases, with 8 bases separating them. Germline V lookup: CDR1 SNHLY, CDR2 FYNNEI. The CDR3 consists of 12 residues. The CDR3 sequence: CASMREQETQYF. CDR3 DNA: TGTGCCAGCATGAGGGAACAAGAGACCCAGTACTTC.

As DNA, the CDR3 is TGTGCCAGCAGCTTAAAGGCGAGGGCGGCAGGGGAGCTGTTTTTT. The encoded protein is CASSLKARAAGELFF. The genes are TRBV7-3 and TRBJ2-2, with a tentative D call TRBD2 (5 bases). Germline assignment: CDR1 SGHTA and CDR2 FQGTGA. CDR3 size: 15 residues. The ends were cut back, 1 base at V and 8 bases at J, with 14 bases in the middle.

The genes are TRBV12-3 or TRBV12-4 and TRBJ2-2; tentative D call: TRBD2 (6 bases). Deletions cut 3 bases from V and 5 bases from J, with 7 bases between. The CDR3 length is 13 residues. The CDR3 DNA is TGTGCCAGCAGTTTCGGGGGTACCGGGGAGCTGTTTTTT. It encodes CASSFGGTGELFF.

V usage is TRBV11-3 and J usage is TRBJ2-3, with TRBD2 matching 8 bases. The trim removed 1 base at V and 6 bases at J, leaving 9 bases unmatched. CDR1 is SGHNT, CDR2 YENEEA, per germline. This CDR3 contains 16 residues. The CDR3 DNA follows: TGTGCCAGCAGCTTAGGGTTGGGTAGCGGGGTCGATACGCAGTATTTT. It translates to CASSLGLGSGVDTQYF.

This clone occurred once. The rearrangement joins TRBV6-5 to TRBJ1-1; TRBD1 agrees at 7 bases. Germline-derived CDR1 and CDR2 are MNHEY and SVGAGI. Trimming took 0 bases from V and 6 from J; bases not matched to a gene: 1. This CDR3 is 13 amino acids long. The CDR3 here is CASSYSQGAEAFF. The CDR3 DNA reads as TGTGCCAGCAGTTACTCTCAGGGGGCTGAAGCTTTCTTT.

V gene TRBV5-6 combines with J gene TRBJ2-5; no clear D gene. The CDR3 length is 14 residues. Trimming removed 0 bases from V and 1 base from J, with 7 bases in between. Germline loops: CDR1 SGHDT, CDR2 YYEEEE. The CDR3 protein is CASSLVASQETQYF. In DNA form, the CDR3 reads TGTGCCAGCAGCTTGGTGGCTAGCCAAGAGACCCAGTACTTC.

The CDR3 nucleotides are TGCGCCAGCGCTTCGGGGGGTTGGGACCAAGAGACCCAGTACTTC. This encodes CASASGGWDQETQYF. V is TRBV5-1 and J is TRBJ2-5, with 7 bases that match TRBD2. Unmatched junction bases numbered 9, after V lost 7 bases and J lost 0 bases. Germline V CDR1 and CDR2: SGHRS, YFSETQ. The length of the CDR3 is 15 residues. Complete variable domain (other parts from reference TRBV5-1 and TRBJ2-5): KAGVTQTPRYLIKTRGQQVTLSCSPISGHRSVSWYQQTPGQGLQFLFEYFSETQRNKGNFPGRFSGRQFSNSRSEMNVSTLELGDSALYLCASASGGWDQETQYFGPGTRLLVL.

This clone was found a few times. This chain uses TRBV7-2 with TRBJ2-7; D is uncertain. Germline CDR1 reads SGHTA; CDR2 reads FQGNSA. This CDR3 has 12 amino acids. V dropped 2 bases and J dropped 5 bases, with 7 bases sitting between them. The CDR3 DNA reads TGTGCCAGCAGCTTAACCGCGCACGAGCAGTACTTC. This encodes CASSLTAHEQYF.

The V and J genes are TRBV6-5 and TRBJ1-2; tentative D call: TRBD1 (5 bases). This CDR3 region has 15 residues. Germline-derived CDR1 and CDR2 are MNHEY and SVGAGI. V was trimmed by 5 bases and J by 4 bases, leaving 17 bases between them. The CDR3 nucleotides read TGTGCCAGCAGTCCTCAAGGGCAGGGCGGCTATGGCTACACCTTC. Translated: CASSPQGQGGYGYTF.

The rearrangement uses TRBV7-6 and TRBJ2-3, with 11 bases fitting TRBD2. There are 16 residues in the CDR3. Germline values: CDR1 SGHVS, CDR2 FNYEAQ. Trimming at V came to 5 bases and at J to 6 bases, leaving 10 bases not matched to a gene. In DNA, the CDR3 is TGTGCCAGCAGCGTCTTTAGCGGGGGGGCACCGGATACGCAGTATTTT. It is translated as CASSVFSGGAPDTQYF.

The chain uses TRBV28 and TRBJ2-7, with D possibly being TRBD1 (6 bases). Deletions cut 4 bases from V and 3 bases from J, with 28 bases between. CDR1 MDHEN and CDR2 SYDVKM come from the germline V gene. The CDR3 runs 19 residues. This chain's CDR3 is CASSSLPRSGDGTHYEQYF. The CDR3 DNA reads as TGTGCCAGCAGTTCCCTTCCTAGGTCAGGGGACGGGACCCACTACGAGCAGTACTTC.